These T cell receptor beta chains were read from a single sample in a study of cytomegalovirus exposure and HLA in healthy donors. Some clones are missing from TCRdb's copy, which holds only in-frame ones; the method was immunoSEQ multiplex PCR. The sample records over 150,000 clones, about three quarters being singletons. Material for sequencing was PBMCs. The receptors originated from a woman aged 55-75 years in good health and CMV-seropositive. Both conserved end residues are part of each CDR3. A D gene is named only where the DNA matches it firmly. The listing skips clone size in some rows; elsewhere it reads once, few, many or a size class.

TRBD1,NA,TRBV18,TRBJ2-2,TGTGCCAGCTCAGGGGACAGGACCGTCGGGGAGCTGTTTTTT,CASSGDRTVGELFF
TRBD2,NA,TRBV13,TRBJ2-5,TGTGCCAGCAGCTGGCTAGCGGGGGGGCTTGAGACCCAGTACTTC,CASSWLAGGLETQYF
NA,NA,TRBV5-5,TRBJ1-3,TGTGCCAGCAGCCCGGGGGGCAGGTCAGTCAAATCCTCTGGAAACACCATATATTTT,CASSPGGRSVKSSGNTIYF
NA,NA,TRBV7-6,TRBJ2-1,TGTGCCAGCAGCCCGCTTTGGGCAGGGGACTACAATGAGCAGTTCTTC,CASSPLWAGDYNEQFF
NA,NA,TRBV9,TRBJ2-2,TGTGCCAGCAGCGTAGATCGGACAGCGAACACCGGGGAGCTGTTTTTT,CASSVDRTANTGELFF
TRBD2,NA,TRBV28,TRBJ2-1,TGTGCCAGCAGTTTCCAGCGGGGAAGCTCCTACAATGAGCAGTTCTTC,CASSFQRGSSYNEQFF
NA,NA,TRBV30,TRBJ2-7,TGTGCCTGGAGTGTTAGCTCCTACGAGCAGTACTTC,CAWSVSSYEQYF
TRBD1,NA,TRBV28,TRBJ2-7,TGTGCCAGCAGTTCACCGGGACAGGGGGCTGGTGAGCAGTACTTC,CASSSPGQGAGEQYF
TRBD1,once,TRBV29-1,TRBJ1-5,TGCAGCGTGACGGGACAGGGGGATCAGCCCCAGCATTTT,CSVTGQGDQPQHF
NA,NA,TRBV7-9,TRBJ2-2,TGTGCCAGCAGCTTAGAGGTTAGCGGCACCGGGGAGCTGTTTTTT,CASSLEVSGTGELFF
NA,NA,TRBV5-4,TRBJ1-2,TGTGCCAGCAGCTTCCCAGGGGATGGCTATGGCTACACCTTC,CASSFPGDGYGYTF
NA,NA,TRBV9,TRBJ2-7,TGTGCCAGCAGCCCGCGGGACCCCGCGGGGTACGAGCAGTACTTC,CASSPRDPAGYEQYF
NA,NA,TRBV15,TRBJ2-7,TGTGCCACCAGCAGAGATATCGGGGTGTTCTACGAGCAGTACTTC,CATSRDIGVFYEQYF
NA,NA,TRBV5-1,TRBJ2-5,TGCGCCAGCAGCTTCGCAGATGAGACCCAGTACTTC,CASSFADETQYF
TRBD1,NA,TRBV27,TRBJ1-2,TGTGCCAGCAGTTTCTCAGGGGGGTATGGCTACACCTTC,CASSFSGGYGYTF
NA,NA,TRBV30,TRBJ2-1,TGTGCCTGGAGTGTACGGGGGGCCGTCTACAATGAGCAGTTCTTC,CAWSVRGAVYNEQFF
TRBD1,once,TRBV2,TRBJ1-4,TGTGCCAGCAGTGGCAGGGGGCTGACTAATGAAAAACTGTTTTTT,CASSGRGLTNEKLFF
TRBD2,NA,TRBV7-2,TRBJ2-5,TGTGCCAGCAGCTTCGGGCGCCGGGGGGGAGAGACCCAGTACTTC,CASSFGRRGGETQYF
NA,NA,TRBV7-6,TRBJ2-5,TGTGCCAGCAGCTTACCAGGGCATGGGGGCAGAGCTCCGGGGAACCAAGAGACCCAGTACTTC,CASSLPGHGGRAPGNQETQYF
NA,NA,TRBV30,TRBJ1-5,TGTGCCTGGGCCCAATCCGTTAGATCACAGCCCCAGCATTTT,CAWAQSVRSQPQHF
TRBD2,NA,TRBV7-2,TRBJ2-7,TGTGCCAGCAGCTTAGACGGTACTAGCGGGTCCTACGAGCAGTACTTC,CASSLDGTSGSYEQYF
TRBD2,NA,TRBV28,TRBJ2-7,TGTGCCAGCCGGACTAGCGGGGGGGGTCTTAACGAGCAGTACTTC,CASRTSGGGLNEQYF
TRBD2,NA,TRBV18,TRBJ2-7,TGTGCCAGCTCACCTCAAGCAGGGGCGGGAGGGCCTCGCGAGCAGTACTTC,CASSPQAGAGGPREQYF
TRBD1,few,TRBV28,TRBJ1-4,TGTGCCAGCAGCTCCCTGGAGGGGGCTACTAATGAAAAACTGTTTTTT,CASSSLEGATNEKLFF
NA,NA,TRBV19,TRBJ2-3,TGTGCCAGTAGTATAAGGAGGGATACGCAGTATTTT,CASSIRRDTQYF
TRBD1,NA,TRBV6-5,TRBJ1-1,TGTGCCAGCAGTTACGGACAGGGAGGAGGGAACACTGAAGCTTTCTTT,CASSYGQGGGNTEAFF
TRBD1,NA,TRBV19,TRBJ1-5,TGTGCCAGTAGCATGTTTGGGGGACAGACGATTAGCAATCAGCCCCAGCATTTT,CASSMFGGQTISNQPQHF
TRBD1,NA,TRBV6-1,TRBJ2-2,TGTGCCAGCAGGGCAGGGACAGGGGGCTCCGGGGAGCTGTTTTTT,CASRAGTGGSGELFF
NA,NA,TRBV5-1,TRBJ1-4,TGCGCCAGCAGTCCGATTCGGGGGGATGAAAAACTGTTTTTT,CASSPIRGDEKLFF
NA,NA,TRBV5-1,TRBJ2-1,TGCGCCAGCAGCGGGCCTTTTGGAGGATCCAATGAGCAGTTCTTC,CASSGPFGGSNEQFF
NA,NA,TRBV18,TRBJ2-3,TGTGCCAGCTCACCCCTAGGAGGTAGCACAGATACGCAGTATTTT,CASSPLGGSTDTQYF
TRBD1,NA,TRBV18,TRBJ1-5,TGTGCCAGCTCACGAACCGGGACAGGGGGCAATCAGCCCCAGCATTTT,CASSRTGTGGNQPQHF
TRBD1,NA,TRBV11-3,TRBJ2-7,TGTGCCAGCAGCTCCGCTACAGGGGGCGCGGAGCAGTACTTC,CASSSATGGAEQYF
NA,NA,TRBV5-6,TRBJ2-5,TGTGCCAGCACCGCGATCCGTTATGGAGAGACCCAGTACTTC,CASTAIRYGETQYF
NA,NA,TRBV7-2,TRBJ2-7,TGTGCCAGCAGCGAACAGGTCTACGAGCAGTACTTC,CASSEQVYEQYF
TRBD1,NA,TRBV5-1,TRBJ2-7,TGCGCCAGCAGCCCCTTGGGACAGGGGACAGGGGAGCAGTACTTC,CASSPLGQGTGEQYF
NA,NA,TRBV6-1,TRBJ1-5,TGTGCCAGCAGTGAAAGGGCGGGGATATACAATCAGCCCCAGCATTTT,CASSERAGIYNQPQHF
NA,NA,TRBV28,TRBJ2-5,TGTGCCAGCAGTTCCTATCCTAAACAGACCCAGTACTTC,CASSSYPKQTQYF
TRBD1,few,TRBV7-9,TRBJ1-2,TGTGCCAGCAGCTCACCACAGGGGGCTAACTATGGCTACACCTTC,CASSSPQGANYGYTF
NA,few,TRBV5-1,TRBJ2-3,TGCGCCAGCAGCCCCGGACAGTTCACAGATACGCAGTATTTT,CASSPGQFTDTQYF
TRBD1,NA,TRBV6-1,TRBJ2-7,TGTGCCAGCAAGATCGGACAGGGGTCCTACGAGCAGTACTTC,CASKIGQGSYEQYF
NA,NA,TRBV7-6,TRBJ2-7,TGTGCCAGCACAAGGGACTTAGCCGGCGAGCAGTACTTC,CASTRDLAGEQYF
NA,NA,TRBV4-3,TRBJ1-6,TGCGCCAGCAGCCAAGACAGGTTCTCTTCACCCCTCCACTTT,CASSQDRFSSPLHF
NA,NA,TRBV27,TRBJ1-4,TGTGCCAGCAGTGTGACAGCAACTAATGAAAAACTGTTTTTT,CASSVTATNEKLFF
NA,NA,TRBV2,TRBJ1-6,TGTGCCACTTCTCCGACTCCCCTTAGGAATTCACCCCTCCACTTT,CATSPTPLRNSPLHF
NA,NA,TRBV28,TRBJ1-5,TGTGCCAGCAGTTTAAGGGGTTATCAGCCCCAGCATTTT,CASSLRGYQPQHF
TRBD1,NA,TRBV9,TRBJ1-4,TGTGCCAGCAGCGTAGGGGGACAGTCTAATGAAAAACTGTTTTTT,CASSVGGQSNEKLFF